This T cell receptor beta chain was documented in a study of neurological immune-mediated disorders (dated by TCRdb to between 2018 and 2021). Regarding the study in general: Of the 35 or so multiple sclerosis patients, about 30 had relapsing-remitting MS and 3 had secondary progressive MS. Using UMI-based sequencing, the study compared peripheral blood TCR-beta repertoires from patients with HTLV-I-associated myelopathy (HAM/TSP), patients with multiple sclerosis, and healthy controls. Of the roughly 68 subjects in the cohort, about 14 were HAM/TSP patients, about 34 were multiple sclerosis patients, and around 20 were healthy controls. The approximately 110 TCR-beta libraries covered PBMC samples along with longitudinal samples, technical triplicates, and paired sorted CD4+ and CD8+ T-cell subsets. The paper as a whole reports these results and caveats: The MS cluster showed no association with clinical or MRI features, and the authors stated that larger cohorts are needed. TCR clonal expansion was greatest in HAM/TSP patients and smallest in MS patients, who ranked below even healthy controls. Across subjects, expanded clones never shared an identical CDR3 amino acid sequence, which suggests that the TCR-beta repertoires in every group were private. Repertoires from 18 of 34 MS patients were grouped by phylogenetic analysis into a cluster of related CDR3 sequences, suggesting a possible repertoire-level signature.

Via the germline V gene, CDR1 is MDHEN and CDR2 SYDVKM. The V end loses 1 base and the J end loses 13 bases, and a stretch of 15 bases separates them. The CDR3 goes from the cysteine to the phenylalanine over 13 residues. Here the CDR3 DNA is all that survives: 39 bases in frame from base 1. Libraries from unsorted PBMCs were made from 2 million PBMCs kept in RNAlater at -80 degrees C until RNA extraction. The multiple sclerosis patients were enrolled in a US clinical protocol that evaluated disease progression with magnetic resonance imaging. Peripheral blood was subjected to Ficoll-Hypaque density gradient centrifugation to isolate PBMCs, which were then cryopreserved in liquid nitrogen. This clonotype was seen many times. What antigen it recognizes has not been identified. Base-call qualities are not available, and no considerably larger clone is one nucleotide away. cDNA was synthesized by template-switch 5'RACE using a primer carrying a 10-nucleotide random unique molecular identifier by which each TCR transcript was tagged. Every sequencing run yielded over 170 million TCR-beta sequences covering 15-18 subjects. The RNeasy kit was used for extraction of total RNA. The KAPA Real-time Library Amplification kit was used to amplify TCR-beta VDJ regions with primers targeting the TCR constant region and the 5'RACE anchor. Sample indexes and Illumina adaptors were added in a first PCR, and a second PCR then increased library yield. The roughly 650 bp TCR product was size-selected on a 2% E-gel SizeSelection system after Ampure bead purification. Before pooling, libraries had their quality checked on a Bioanalyzer, their concentration measured with Qubit, and their quantity determined with the Kapa Library Quantification kit. An Illumina HiSeq 2500 sequenced the libraries paired-end 2 x 150 bp. To increase sequence diversity, about 23-32% phiX was spiked into each library pool. The original pipeline was this. Quality-filtered reads were processed with the UMI-based MiGEC pipeline, and over 80% of raw TCR sequences were removed by the MiGEC pipeline during error correction. IMGT germline references were used for alignment of VDJ genes, and clonotypes were defined by a unique CDR3 amino acid sequence together with V-J genes. Clonal expansion, Shannon diversity and CDR3 relatedness were evaluated with VDJtools (CalcPairwiseDistances, ClusterSamples), while phylogenetic trees were built in CLCbio workbench. A clone was classed as expanded if it had 8 or more unique UMIs, a cutoff based on coefficient-of-variation modelling across technical triplicates. The raw public reads went through TCRdb reprocessing: fastp at Q25, MiXCR clone calling, in-frame beta chains kept. Each record represents a unique CDR3 protein, reported with the most common genes and DNA among its rows. The V and J calls shown here were made by TCRdb, not taken from the authors' results. The sample includes 87,000 or so distinct CDR3 sequences, with 3.5% observed a single time. The leading ten clones occupy around 3.1% of the sample.

Sample: PBMCs. The TCR comes from a woman in her fifties or sixties with multiple sclerosis. The sequence links TRBV28 to TRBJ2-3, with the D segment identity uncertain. The sequenced DNA is TGTGCCAGCAGTTTATTTGGACGGCAGGTGGAGTATTTT. This codes for CASSLFGRQVEYF.